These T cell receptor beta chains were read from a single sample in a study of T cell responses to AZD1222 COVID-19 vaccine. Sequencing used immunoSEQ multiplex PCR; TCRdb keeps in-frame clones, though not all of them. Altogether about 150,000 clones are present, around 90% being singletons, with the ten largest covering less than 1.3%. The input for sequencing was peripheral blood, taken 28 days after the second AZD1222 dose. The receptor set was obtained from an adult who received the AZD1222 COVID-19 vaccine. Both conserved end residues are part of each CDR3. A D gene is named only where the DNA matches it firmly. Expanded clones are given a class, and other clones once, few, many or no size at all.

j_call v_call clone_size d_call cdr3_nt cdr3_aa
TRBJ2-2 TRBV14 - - TGTGCCAGCAGCCAAGTTCCTTACAGGGCGGTAACCGGGGAGCTGTTTTTT CASSQVPYRAVTGELFF
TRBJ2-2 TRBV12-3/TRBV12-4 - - TGTGCCAGCAGTCTGAACACCGGGGAGCTGTTTTTT CASSLNTGELFF
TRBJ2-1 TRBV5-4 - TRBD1 TGTGCCAGCAATCGGGGGACAGGGGGAGGGGTTGAGCAGTTCTTC CASNRGTGGGVEQFF
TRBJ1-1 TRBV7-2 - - TGTGCCAGCAGCCCTTTAACAGGGTACACTGAAGCTTTCTTT CASSPLTGYTEAFF
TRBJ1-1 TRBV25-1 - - TGTGCCAGCAGATCTGGGCATTGGGGGAACACTGAAGCTTTCTTT CASRSGHWGNTEAFF
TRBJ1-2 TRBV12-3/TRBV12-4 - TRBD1 TGTGCCAGCAGTTTGACAGGGTTGAAAGGCTACACCTTC CASSLTGLKGYTF
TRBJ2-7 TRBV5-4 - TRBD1 TGTGCCAGCAGCTTGGTTACAGGGGACGGAGAGCAGTACTTC CASSLVTGDGEQYF
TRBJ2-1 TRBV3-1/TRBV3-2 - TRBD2 TGTGCCAGCAGCCCTTACCTAGCGGGGGGATCCTACAATGAGCAGTTCTTC CASSPYLAGGSYNEQFF
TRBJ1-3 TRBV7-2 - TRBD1 TGTGCCAGCAGCTTAACCCGGACAGGGCGGGGAAACACCATATATTTT CASSLTRTGRGNTIYF
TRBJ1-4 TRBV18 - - TGTGCCAGCTCACCCCGCATAGGGGGGACAACTAATGAAAAACTGTTTTTT CASSPRIGGTTNEKLFF
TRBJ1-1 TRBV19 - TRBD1 TGTGCCAGTAGTATCCAGGGGGCAGACACTGAAGCTTTCTTT CASSIQGADTEAFF
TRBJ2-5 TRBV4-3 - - TGCGCCAGCAGCCAAGATCGAGCAGGGATTTACCAAGAGACCCAGTACTTC CASSQDRAGIYQETQYF
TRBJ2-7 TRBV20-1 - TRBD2 TGCAGTGCTAGTCGCGGGGGGGCCACTACCTACGAGCAGTACTTC CSASRGGATTYEQYF
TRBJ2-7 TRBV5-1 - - TGCGCCAGCAGCGCCAGCGGAAGATTTTCCTACGAGCAGTACTTC CASSASGRFSYEQYF
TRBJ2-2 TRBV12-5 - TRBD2 TGTGCTAGTGGTTTGGCCCCAAAAGATTCCGGGGGGGCTACCGGGGAGCTGTTTTTT CASGLAPKDSGGATGELFF
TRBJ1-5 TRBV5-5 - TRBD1 TGTGCCAGCAGCATCCGGGACAGTAATCAGCCCCAGCATTTT CASSIRDSNQPQHF
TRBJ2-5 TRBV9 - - TGTGCCAGCAGCGCCAGAGAGGGGCTAGAGACCCAGTACTTC CASSAREGLETQYF
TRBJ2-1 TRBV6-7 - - TGTGCCAGCAGTTACCCGCTTGACGTGGAAGGGTACAATGAGCAGTTCTTC CASSYPLDVEGYNEQFF
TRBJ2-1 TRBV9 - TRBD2 TGTGCCAGCAAGCCTAGCGGGGGGGCAAATGAGCAGTTCTTC CASKPSGGANEQFF
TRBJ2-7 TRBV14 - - TGTGCCAGCAGCCACGTGACAGTCGAGCAGTACTTC CASSHVTVEQYF
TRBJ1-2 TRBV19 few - TGTGCCAGTAGTATCGACCGGGTTAGCACTACCTATGGCTACACCTTC CASSIDRVSTTYGYTF
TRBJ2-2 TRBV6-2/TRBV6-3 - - TGTGCCAGCAGTCCCCCCGGGCGGGGATTCGGGGAGCTGTTTTTT CASSPPGRGFGELFF
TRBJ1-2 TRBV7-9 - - TGTGCCAGCAGCTCCCAGGTGGTGCGGAGGCTGGAGGACTATGGCTACACCTTC CASSSQVVRRLEDYGYTF
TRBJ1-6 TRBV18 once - TGTGCCAGCTCACCACGCCAGGGGAACAATTCACCCCTCCACTTT CASSPRQGNNSPLHF
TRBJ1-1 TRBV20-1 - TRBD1 TGCAGTGCTAGTCCGCCCCAGCCCGGGACAGGGATCCAGTACACTGAAGCTTTCTTT CSASPPQPGTGIQYTEAFF
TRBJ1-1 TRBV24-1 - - TGTGCCACCAGGGCGCCCGGGGGGGACACTGAAGCTTTCTTT CATRAPGGDTEAFF
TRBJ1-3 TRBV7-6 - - TGTGCCAGCAGCCTATCCTCTCTCTCTGGAAACACCATATATTTT CASSLSSLSGNTIYF
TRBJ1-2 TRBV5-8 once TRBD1 TGTGCCAGCAGCGCCGGGACAGGCCGGGGTGGCTACACCTTC CASSAGTGRGGYTF
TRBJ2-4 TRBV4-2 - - TGTGCCAGCAGCCAAGGTCCGGAGAGGGGAAACATTCAGTACTTC CASSQGPERGNIQYF
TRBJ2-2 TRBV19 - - TGTGCCAGTAGTATAGAGGCGGGGGACAGAAGGAACACCGGGGAGCTGTTTTTT CASSIEAGDRRNTGELFF
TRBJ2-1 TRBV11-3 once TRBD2 TGTGCCAGCAGCTTAAGGACTAGCGGGGCTGGTGAGCAGTTCTTC CASSLRTSGAGEQFF
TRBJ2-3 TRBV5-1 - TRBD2 TGCGCCAGCAGTTCCACTAGCGGGGGAGATACGCAGTATTTT CASSSTSGGDTQYF
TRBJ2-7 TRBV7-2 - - TGTGCCAGCAGCTCACCCTGGGAGGGGGATAGCGAGCAGTACTTC CASSSPWEGDSEQYF
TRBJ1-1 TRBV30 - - TGTGCCTGGAGTGTATCGGGAGGGAACACTGAAGCTTTCTTT CAWSVSGGNTEAFF
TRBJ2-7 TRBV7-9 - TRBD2 TGTGCCAGCAACAAGTTAGGGCAGCGGGGCTCCTACGAGCAGTACTTC CASNKLGQRGSYEQYF
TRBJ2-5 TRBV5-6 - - TGTGCCAGCAGCTTGGCAGAGACCCAGTACTTC CASSLAETQYF
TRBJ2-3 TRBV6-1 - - TGTGCCAGCAGTGAAGGGGGGGCGAGGTACACAGATACGCAGTATTTT CASSEGGARYTDTQYF
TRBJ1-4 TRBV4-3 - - TGCGCCAGCAGCCAAAATCCCCGTCAAAATGAAAAACTGTTTTTT CASSQNPRQNEKLFF
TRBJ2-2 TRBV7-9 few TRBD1 TGTGCCAGCAGCCGACAGGGGGGAGCCGGGGAGCTGTTTTTT CASSRQGGAGELFF
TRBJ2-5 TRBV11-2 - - TGTGCCAGCAGTCGAGGGTACCAAGAGACCCAGTACTTC CASSRGYQETQYF
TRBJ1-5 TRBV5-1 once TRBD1 TGCGCCAGCACCCGGGACAGGGGCGAGCCCCAGCATTTT CASTRDRGEPQHF
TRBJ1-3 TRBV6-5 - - TGTGCCAGCAGCTCAACCGGGACAGGAAACACCATATATTTT CASSSTGTGNTIYF
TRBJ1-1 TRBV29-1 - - TGCAGCGTTGCGGGCCGCAAAAACACTGAAGCTTTCTTT CSVAGRKNTEAFF
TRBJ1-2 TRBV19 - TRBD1 TGTGCCACCCAGGGACAGATCTATGGCTACACCTTC CATQGQIYGYTF
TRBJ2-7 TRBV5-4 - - TGTGCCAGCAGCTTGGACGCCACCGTACAGGGACAGCAGTACTTC CASSLDATVQGQQYF
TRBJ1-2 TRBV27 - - TGTGCCAGCAACCATGAAACTAACTATGGCTACACCTTC CASNHETNYGYTF
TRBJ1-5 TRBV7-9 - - TGTGCCAGCAGCTTACACCTTAGCAATCAGCCCCAGCATTTT CASSLHLSNQPQHF
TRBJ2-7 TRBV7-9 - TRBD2 TGTGCCAGCAGCTTAAGGCGGGGGGGCGACGAGCAGTACTTC CASSLRRGGDEQYF
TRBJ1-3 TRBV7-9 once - TGTGCCAGCAGCTCTACAGGGTGGGAGGCTGGAAACACCATATATTTT CASSSTGWEAGNTIYF
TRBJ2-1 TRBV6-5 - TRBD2 TGTGCCAGCAGCATTAGCGGGGCACCCTACAATGAGCAGTTCTTC CASSISGAPYNEQFF
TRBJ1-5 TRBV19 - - TGTGCCAGTAGTATTCCCGGGGAGCCAACTAACAATCAGCCCCAGCATTTT CASSIPGEPTNNQPQHF
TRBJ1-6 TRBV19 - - TGTGCCAGTAGAAAACAGGACCTTAATTCACCCCTCCACTTT CASRKQDLNSPLHF